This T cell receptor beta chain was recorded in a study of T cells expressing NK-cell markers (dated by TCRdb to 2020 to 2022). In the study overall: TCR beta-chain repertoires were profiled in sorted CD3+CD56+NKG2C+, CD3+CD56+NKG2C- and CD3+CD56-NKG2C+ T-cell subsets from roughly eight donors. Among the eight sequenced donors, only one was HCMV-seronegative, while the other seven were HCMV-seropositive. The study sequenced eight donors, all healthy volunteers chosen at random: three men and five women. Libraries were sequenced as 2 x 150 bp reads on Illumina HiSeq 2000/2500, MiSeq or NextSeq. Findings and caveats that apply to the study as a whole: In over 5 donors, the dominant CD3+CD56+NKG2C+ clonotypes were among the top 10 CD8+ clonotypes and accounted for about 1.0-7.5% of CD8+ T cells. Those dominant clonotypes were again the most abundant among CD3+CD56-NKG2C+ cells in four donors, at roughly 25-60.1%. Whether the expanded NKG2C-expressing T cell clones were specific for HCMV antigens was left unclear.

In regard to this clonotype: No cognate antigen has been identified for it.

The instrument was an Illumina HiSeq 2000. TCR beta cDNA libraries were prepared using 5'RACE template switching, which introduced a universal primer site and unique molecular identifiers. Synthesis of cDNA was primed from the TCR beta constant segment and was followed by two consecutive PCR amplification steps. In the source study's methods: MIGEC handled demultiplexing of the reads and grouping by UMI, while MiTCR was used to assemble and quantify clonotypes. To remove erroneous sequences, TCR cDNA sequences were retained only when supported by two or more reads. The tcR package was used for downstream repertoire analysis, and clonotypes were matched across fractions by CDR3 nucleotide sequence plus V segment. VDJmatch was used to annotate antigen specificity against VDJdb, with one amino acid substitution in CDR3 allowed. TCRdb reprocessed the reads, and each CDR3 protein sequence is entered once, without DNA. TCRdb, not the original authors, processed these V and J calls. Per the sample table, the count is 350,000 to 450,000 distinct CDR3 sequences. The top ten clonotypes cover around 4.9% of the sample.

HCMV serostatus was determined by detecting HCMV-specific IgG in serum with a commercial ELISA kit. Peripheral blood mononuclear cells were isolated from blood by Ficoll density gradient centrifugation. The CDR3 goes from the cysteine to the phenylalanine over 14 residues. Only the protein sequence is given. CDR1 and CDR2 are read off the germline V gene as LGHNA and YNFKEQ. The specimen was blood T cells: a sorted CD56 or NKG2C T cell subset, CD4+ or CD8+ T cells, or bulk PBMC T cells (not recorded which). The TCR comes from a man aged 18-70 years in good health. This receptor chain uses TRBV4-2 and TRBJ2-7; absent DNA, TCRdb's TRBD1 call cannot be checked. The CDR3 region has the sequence CASSRADGGYEQYF.